This is a list of T cell receptor beta chains from one sample in a study of control samples from healthy donors and cancer patients. This table comes from immunoSEQ multiplex PCR, and its TCRdb copy is limited to in-frame clones, with some not included. The top ten hold more than 1.5% of the sample, which has some 130,000 clones, just over 90% seen once. Sequenced material: PBMCs. The receptors come from a man in his fifties or sixties with head and neck cancer. CDR3s include the opening cysteine and the closing phenylalanine or tryptophan. A D gene is named only where the DNA matches it firmly. The listing skips clone size in some rows; elsewhere it reads once, few, many or a size class.

size: .; V: TRBV5-1; D: TRBD1; J: TRBJ1-4; CDR3: CASSLGTGPTNEKLFF; DNA: TGCGCCAGCAGCTTGGGGACAGGCCCAACTAATGAAAAACTGTTTTTT
size: .; V: TRBV27; D: .; J: TRBJ1-1; CDR3: CAAATEAFF; DNA: TGTGCCGCGGCGACTGAAGCTTTCTTT
size: .; V: TRBV3-1/TRBV3-2; D: TRBD2; J: TRBJ2-1; CDR3: CASRLSGGFEQFF; DNA: TGTGCCAGCAGGCTTAGCGGGGGGTTTGAGCAGTTCTTC
size: once; V: TRBV10-1; D: .; J: TRBJ2-5; CDR3: CASSCTVGQETQYF; DNA: TGCGCCAGCAGTTGCACCGTGGGACAAGAGACCCAGTACTTC
size: .; V: TRBV5-5; D: .; J: TRBJ2-2; CDR3: CASSLPGGGIGELFF; DNA: TGTGCCAGCAGCCTGCCGGGGGGCGGGATCGGGGAGCTGTTTTTT
size: .; V: TRBV28; D: .; J: TRBJ1-6; CDR3: CASSPGLPSPLHF; DNA: TGTGCCAGCAGTCCCGGACTCCCTTCACCCCTCCACTTT
size: .; V: TRBV5-6; D: .; J: TRBJ1-2; CDR3: CASSRRATAHTF; DNA: TGTGCCAGCTCTCGGAGGGCCACTGCCCACACCTTC
size: once; V: TRBV27; D: TRBD1; J: TRBJ2-7; CDR3: CASSFGDRAPYEQYF; DNA: TGTGCCAGCAGTTTTGGGGACAGGGCACCCTACGAGCAGTACTTC
size: .; V: TRBV4-2; D: .; J: TRBJ2-1; CDR3: CASSQDGGADPYNEQFF; DNA: TGTGCCAGCAGCCAAGATGGGGGGGCGGATCCTTACAATGAGCAGTTCTTC
size: .; V: TRBV5-1; D: .; J: TRBJ2-5; CDR3: CASSLAGLETQYF; DNA: TGCGCCAGCAGCTTGGCAGGGCTGGAGACCCAGTACTTC
size: .; V: TRBV19; D: .; J: TRBJ1-1; CDR3: CASSTRRGRNTEAFF; DNA: TGTGCCAGTAGTACCCGCAGGGGCAGGAACACTGAAGCTTTCTTT
size: .; V: TRBV3-1/TRBV3-2; D: .; J: TRBJ1-2; CDR3: CASSPLQGNYGYTF; DNA: TGTGCCAGCAGCCCCCTACAGGGAAACTATGGCTACACCTTC
size: .; V: TRBV18; D: .; J: TRBJ2-7; CDR3: CASSPRAVSSYEQYF; DNA: TGTGCCAGCTCACCGAGGGCCGTTAGCTCCTACGAGCAGTACTTC
size: .; V: TRBV28; D: .; J: TRBJ2-1; CDR3: CASSPLARAGNEQFF; DNA: TGTGCCAGCAGCCCGCTCGCCAGGGCAGGGAATGAGCAGTTCTTC
size: .; V: TRBV4-3; D: TRBD1; J: TRBJ1-2; CDR3: CASSQDQGAGYTF; DNA: TGCGCCAGCAGCCAAGATCAGGGGGCTGGCTACACCTTC
size: .; V: TRBV5-4; D: .; J: TRBJ2-7; CDR3: CASSLLSGGYEQYF; DNA: TGTGCCAGCAGCTTGCTATCTGGGGGCTACGAGCAGTACTTC
size: .; V: TRBV6-2/TRBV6-3; D: .; J: TRBJ1-2; CDR3: CASSPPGTVTYGYTF; DNA: TGTGCCAGCAGTCCCCCCGGTACAGTGACCTATGGCTACACCTTC
size: .; V: TRBV12-2; D: .; J: TRBJ1-2; CDR3: CASRLATGTGRYNYGYTF; DNA: TGTGCAAGTCGCTTAGCAACAGGGACAGGAAGATACAACTATGGCTACACCTTC
size: .; V: TRBV7-2; D: TRBD1; J: TRBJ2-3; CDR3: CASSLGTGSTDTQYF; DNA: TGTGCCAGCAGCTTAGGGACAGGAAGCACAGATACGCAGTATTTT
size: .; V: TRBV19; D: .; J: TRBJ1-1; CDR3: CASSIGPASPEAFF; DNA: TGTGCCAGTAGTATCGGGCCAGCCAGCCCTGAAGCTTTCTTT
size: once; V: TRBV7-2; D: .; J: TRBJ2-4; CDR3: CASRGLAKNIQYF; DNA: TGTGCCAGCAGGGGATTAGCCAAAAACATTCAGTACTTC
size: .; V: TRBV29-1; D: .; J: TRBJ1-1; CDR3: CSVPGTTHAFTEAFF; DNA: TGCAGCGTACCTGGAACGACCCACGCGTTCACTGAAGCTTTCTTT
size: .; V: TRBV5-6; D: .; J: TRBJ2-5; CDR3: CASSLAGGQETQYF; DNA: TGTGCCAGCAGCTTGGCCGGTGGGCAGGAGACCCAGTACTTC
size: .; V: TRBV18; D: TRBD1; J: TRBJ1-1; CDR3: CASSPTLGQGAFF; DNA: TGTGCCAGCTCACCCACGCTGGGACAGGGAGCTTTCTTT
size: .; V: TRBV7-2; D: .; J: TRBJ1-1; CDR3: CASSFTGTSNTEAFF; DNA: TGTGCCAGCAGCTTTACAGGCACTTCGAACACTGAAGCTTTCTTT
size: .; V: TRBV5-4; D: TRBD1; J: TRBJ1-2; CDR3: CASSSRDRDPFGYGYTF; DNA: TGTGCCAGCAGCTCCCGGGACAGGGATCCCTTTGGCTATGGCTACACCTTC
size: .; V: TRBV5-5; D: TRBD2; J: TRBJ2-2; CDR3: CASSKLAGGPSTGELFF; DNA: TGTGCCAGCAGCAAACTAGCGGGGGGGCCGAGCACCGGGGAGCTGTTTTTT
size: .; V: TRBV6-2/TRBV6-3; D: TRBD1; J: TRBJ2-3; CDR3: CASSYLGKGAGRTDTQYF; DNA: TGTGCCAGCAGTTACCTAGGAAAGGGGGCAGGACGCACAGATACGCAGTATTTT
size: .; V: TRBV7-8; D: .; J: TRBJ1-1; CDR3: CASSPFWGAFF; DNA: TGTGCCAGCAGCCCCTTTTGGGGGGCTTTCTTT
size: .; V: TRBV6-5; D: .; J: TRBJ1-4; CDR3: CASRKLDNEKLFF; DNA: TGTGCCAGCAGGAAGTTAGACAATGAAAAACTGTTTTTT
size: .; V: TRBV6-2/TRBV6-3; D: .; J: TRBJ1-2; CDR3: CASSYGSHGGGYTF; DNA: TGTGCCAGCAGTTATGGGTCCCATGGAGGAGGCTACACCTTC
size: .; V: TRBV29-1; D: TRBD1; J: TRBJ1-6; CDR3: CSVVTGADSPLHF; DNA: TGCAGCGTTGTGACAGGGGCGGATTCACCCCTCCACTTT
size: .; V: TRBV10-3; D: TRBD1; J: TRBJ2-1; CDR3: CAISDSVTGANEQFF; DNA: TGTGCCATCAGTGACTCCGTGACAGGGGCCAATGAGCAGTTCTTC
size: .; V: TRBV11-2; D: .; J: TRBJ2-1; CDR3: CASSAGQDNYNEQFF; DNA: TGTGCCAGCAGCGCGGGACAAGATAACTACAATGAGCAGTTCTTC
size: .; V: TRBV24-1; D: .; J: TRBJ2-5; CDR3: CATSDFGATQYF; DNA: TGTGCCACCAGTGATTTTGGAGCGACCCAGTACTTC
size: .; V: TRBV2; D: .; J: TRBJ2-2; CDR3: CASSGSSYTGELFF; DNA: TGTGCCAGCAGCGGGTCCTCGTACACCGGGGAGCTGTTTTTT
size: .; V: TRBV12-3/TRBV12-4; D: .; J: TRBJ2-4; CDR3: CASRVSGIQYF; DNA: TGTGCCAGCAGGGTTTCAGGGATTCAGTACTTC
size: .; V: TRBV2; D: .; J: TRBJ2-3; CDR3: CASSELGRSTDTQYF; DNA: TGTGCCAGCAGTGAACTAGGGAGAAGCACAGATACGCAGTATTTT
size: few; V: TRBV6-5; D: .; J: TRBJ2-2; CDR3: CASRGTTANTGELFF; DNA: TGTGCCAGCAGGGGGACGACTGCGAACACCGGGGAGCTGTTTTTT
size: .; V: TRBV6-1; D: .; J: TRBJ1-1; CDR3: CASSEVPQGGTEAFF; DNA: TGTGCCAGCAGTGAAGTTCCTCAGGGTGGGACTGAAGCTTTCTTT
size: few; V: TRBV5-1; D: .; J: TRBJ1-6; CDR3: CASSPVGSGREYNSPLHF; DNA: TGCGCCAGCAGCCCTGTCGGGTCAGGACGAGAATATAATTCACCCCTCCACTTT
size: .; V: TRBV6-5; D: TRBD1; J: TRBJ1-1; CDR3: CASSLRGVNTEAFF; DNA: TGTGCCAGCAGCCTCAGGGGGGTGAACACTGAAGCTTTCTTT
size: few; V: TRBV24-1; D: .; J: TRBJ1-3; CDR3: CATSDPSSGNTIYF; DNA: TGTGCCACCAGTGACCCCAGCTCTGGAAACACCATATATTTT
size: .; V: TRBV27; D: .; J: TRBJ1-2; CDR3: CASRSGPYGYTF; DNA: TGTGCCAGCAGGTCAGGGCCCTATGGCTACACCTTC
size: .; V: TRBV5-1; D: .; J: TRBJ2-1; CDR3: CASSLAWATNEQFF; DNA: TGCGCCAGCAGCTTGGCGTGGGCCACCAATGAGCAGTTCTTC
size: .; V: TRBV7-9; D: .; J: TRBJ2-5; CDR3: CASSKGANQETQYF; DNA: TGTGCCAGCAGCAAAGGGGCCAACCAAGAGACCCAGTACTTC
size: .; V: TRBV20-1; D: .; J: TRBJ2-5; CDR3: CSALEETQYF; DNA: TGCAGTGCTCTTGAAGAGACCCAGTACTTC
size: .; V: TRBV11-2; D: .; J: TRBJ2-1; CDR3: CASSPRSGNNEQFF; DNA: TGTGCCAGCAGCCCACGGTCAGGGAACAATGAGCAGTTCTTC
size: .; V: TRBV4-1; D: .; J: TRBJ1-5; CDR3: CASSSYGIRDRKHF; DNA: TGCGCCAGCAGCTCTTACGGGATCCGGGATCGAAAGCATTTT
size: .; V: TRBV27; D: TRBD2; J: TRBJ2-7; CDR3: CASSLGTAGDSYEQYF; DNA: TGTGCCAGCAGTTTGGGTACAGCGGGGGACTCCTACGAGCAGTACTTC
size: .; V: TRBV2; D: TRBD2; J: TRBJ2-2; CDR3: CASRQILAGGANTGELFF; DNA: TGTGCCAGCAGACAGATACTCGCGGGGGGGGCGAACACCGGGGAGCTGTTTTTT